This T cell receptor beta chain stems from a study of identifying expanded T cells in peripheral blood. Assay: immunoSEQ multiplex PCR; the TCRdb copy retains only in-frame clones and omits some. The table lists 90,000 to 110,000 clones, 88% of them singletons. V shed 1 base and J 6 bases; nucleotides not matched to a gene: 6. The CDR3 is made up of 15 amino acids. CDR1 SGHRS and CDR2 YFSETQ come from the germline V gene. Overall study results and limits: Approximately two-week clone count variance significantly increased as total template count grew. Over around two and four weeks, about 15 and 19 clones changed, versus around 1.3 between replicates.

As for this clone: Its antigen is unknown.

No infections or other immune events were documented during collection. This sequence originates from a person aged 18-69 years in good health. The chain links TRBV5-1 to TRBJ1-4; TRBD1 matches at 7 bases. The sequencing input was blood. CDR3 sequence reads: CASSLRGTDDEKLFF. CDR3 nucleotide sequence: TGCGCCAGCAGCTTGAGGGGGACAGACGATGAAAAACTGTTTTTT.